This entry concerns a single T cell receptor (beta chain). TCRdb passed the 5' RACE reads through MiXCR, listing each CDR3 protein once. The sample carries 150,000 to 200,000 distinct CDR3 sequences, approximately 9.9% recorded once. The source of the sample is a study of T cells after yellow fever vaccination. The V end lost 4 bases, the J end lost 1 base, and 12 bases lay between the germline ends. The CDR3 has 16 residues. The germline V gene encodes CDR1 SGHRS and CDR2 YFSETQ. This specimen was CD8+ T cells sorted from PBMCs, taken 45 days after the yellow fever booster vaccination. This TCR was recovered from a man aged 18 to 35 who received the YFV17D yellow fever vaccine. The rearrangement uses TRBV5-1 and TRBJ1-6; D unclear. The CDR3 spells CASSPDQVSYNSPLHF. The CDR3 bases are TGCGCCAGCAGCCCAGACCAGGTGTCCTATAATTCACCCCTCCACTTT.